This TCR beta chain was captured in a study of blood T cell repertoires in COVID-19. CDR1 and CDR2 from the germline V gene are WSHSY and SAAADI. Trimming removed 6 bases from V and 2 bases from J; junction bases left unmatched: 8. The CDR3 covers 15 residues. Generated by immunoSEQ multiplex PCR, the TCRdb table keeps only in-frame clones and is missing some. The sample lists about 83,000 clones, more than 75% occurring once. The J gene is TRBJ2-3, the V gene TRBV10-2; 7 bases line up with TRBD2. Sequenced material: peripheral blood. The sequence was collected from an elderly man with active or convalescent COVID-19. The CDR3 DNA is TGCGCCAGCAGGTGGAGGCGGGGGAACACAGATACGCAGTATTTT. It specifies CASRWRRGNTDTQYF.